The 26 T cell receptor beta chains listed next were all sequenced from one sample in a study of blood T cell repertoires in COVID-19. Profiled with immunoSEQ multiplex PCR; TCRdb holds only in-frame clones, not every one. The sample includes fewer than 150,000 clones, approximately 83% of them seen just once. The source material was peripheral blood. All receptors come from a woman aged 50 to 60 who had recovered from COVID-19.

The V gene is TRBV6-6, the J gene TRBJ2-1; the match to TRBD2 covers 9 bases. Germline lookup yields CDR1 MNHNY and CDR2 SVGAGI (reference sequence). Germline trimming cut 5 bases from V and 4 bases from J; bases unmatched to any gene: 12. CDR3 length equals 17 residues. CDR3 sequence: CASSPRGGTGAYNEQFF. CDR3 DNA: TGTGCCAGCAGTCCGCGGGGGGGTACCGGAGCGTACAATGAGCAGTTCTTC.

The V gene is TRBV5-1, the J gene TRBJ2-1; 7 nucleotides match TRBD2. This CDR3 is 16 amino acids long. Unmatched junction bases numbered 11, after V lost 3 bases and J lost 5 bases. Germline V gene lookup returns CDR1 SGHRS and CDR2 YFSETQ. The CDR3 loop is CASSSLPAGVNNEQFF. The CDR3 bases are TGCGCCAGCAGCTCCCTTCCCGCGGGGGTCAACAATGAGCAGTTCTTC.

This clone was observed a handful of times. The chain links TRBV10-3 to TRBJ2-5; D may be TRBD2 (6 bases). The V and J ends lost 6 bases and 4 bases respectively, with 15 bases between them. The CDR3 length is 14 residues. The germline CDR1 and CDR2 sequences are ENHRY and SYGVKD. As DNA, the CDR3 is TGTGCCATCAGCCGCCGGGACTCTTTAGAGACCCAGTACTTC. Its protein is CAISRRDSLETQYF.

V is TRBV5-1 and J is TRBJ2-7; perhaps TRBD1 as D (6 bases). V lost 7 bases and J 3 bases, leaving 23 bases between the germline ends. The CDR3 is 16 residues long. Germline CDR1 is SGHRS and CDR2 is YFSETQ. CDR3 protein: CASQSLWPGELYEQYF. DNA for the CDR3: TGCGCCAGCCAAAGCTTGTGGCCAGGGGAACTCTACGAGCAGTACTTC.

The gene calls are TRBV5-1 and TRBJ1-1; the match to TRBD1 covers 9 bases. V lost 3 bases and J lost 3; bases outside the gene matches: 6. The CDR3 runs to 15 residues. From germline, CDR1 is SGHRS and CDR2 YFSETQ. The CDR3 DNA sequence: TGCGCCAGCAGCTCTGGGACAGGGAAGGACACTGAAGCTTTCTTT. Protein product: CASSSGTGKDTEAFF.

The genes are TRBV6-5 and TRBJ2-7; 7 bases fit TRBD1. V was pared by 6 bases and J by 9 bases, with 5 bases of the junction left unmatched. There are 11 residues in the CDR3. The germline V gene has CDR1 MNHEY and CDR2 SVGAGI. CDR3 protein: CASSSDRSQYF. The CDR3 coding sequence is TGTGCCAGCAGCTCGGACAGGTCGCAGTACTTC.

V is TRBV6-5 and J is TRBJ1-5; no reliable D call. The germline V gene encodes CDR1 MNHEY and CDR2 SVGAGI. Between the trimmed V and J ends, which lost 0 bases and 0 bases, there was a span of 6 bases. CDR3 size: 15 residues. CDR3 sequence reads: CASSYSRYSNQPQHF. The CDR3 DNA is TGTGCCAGCAGTTACTCCAGATATAGCAATCAGCCCCAGCATTTT.

The chain joins TRBV30 to TRBJ2-2; D perhaps matches TRBD1 (5 bases). This CDR3 comprises 13 residues. Germline CDR1 GTSNPN, CDR2 SVGIG (reference sequence). Trimming left V 3 bases short and J 5 bases short, with 10 bases between. The DNA of the CDR3 is TGTGCCTGGAGGCCAGGACAAACCGGGGAGCTGTTTTTT. Translating it yields CAWRPGQTGELFF.

This clone has just a few counts. The V and J genes are TRBV5-1 and TRBJ2-2; D is ambiguous. Trimming took 4 bases from V and 5 from J, leaving 12 bases between them. CDR1 and CDR2 (germline): SGHRS, YFSETQ. The CDR3 runs to 14 residues. The CDR3 DNA is TGCGCCAGCAGCCAATATTACGGTACCGGGGAGCTGTTTTTT. Its protein product is CASSQYYGTGELFF.

This clone was counted only a few times. CDR3 DNA: TGTGCCATCAGTGAGGTCTCGGATGAAAAACTGTTTTTT. Its translation is CAISEVSDEKLFF. The chain is built from TRBV10-3 and TRBJ1-4, with D unresolved. There are 13 residues in the CDR3. The germline V and J ends were trimmed by 2 bases and 6 bases, with 7 bases remaining between them. Germline V gene lookup returns CDR1 ENHRY and CDR2 SYGVKD.

This rearrangement joins TRBV25-1 to TRBJ2-7, with 11 positions matching TRBD1. The CDR3 runs to 15 residues. Trimming at V came to 3 bases and at J to 4 bases, leaving 5 bases not matched to a gene. Per the germline V gene, CDR1 is MGHDK and CDR2 is SYGVNS. CDR3 nucleotides: TGTGCCAGCAGTGATTCCGGGACAGGGGGTTACGAGCAGTACTTC. Translating gives CASSDSGTGGYEQYF.

This clone was seen a handful of times. The chain employs TRBV12-5 and TRBJ2-2; TRBD2 is a possible D gene (5 bases). Per the germline V gene, CDR1 is LGHNT and CDR2 is FRNRAP. Trimming stripped 6 bases from V and 4 bases from J, with 9 bases between. CDR3 length: 13 amino acids. Here the CDR3 DNA reads TGTGCTAGTGGGTCAGAGGGCACCGGGGAGCTGTTTTTT. Translation: CASGSEGTGELFF.

This chain connects TRBV30 to TRBJ2-7; 10 bases match TRBD1. The CDR3 has 17 residues. Germline loops: CDR1 GTSNPN, CDR2 SVGIG (reference sequence). V gave up 0 bases and J gave up 6 bases; unmatched junction bases: 14. CDR3 DNA sequence: TGTGCCTGGAGTGTACGCTATTCCGGGGACAGGGGATCCGAGCAGTACTTC. It is translated as CAWSVRYSGDRGSEQYF.

This chain joins TRBV7-9 and TRBJ2-4; unclear D gene. Germline V CDR1 and CDR2: SEHNR, FQNEAQ (reference sequence). With 0 bases removed from V and 0 bases from J, the gap between germline ends came to 9 bases. The CDR3 length is 16 residues. The CDR3 nucleotides read TGTGCCAGCAGCTTAGCTGGAGAACTAGCCAAAAACATTCAGTACTTC. It translates to CASSLAGELAKNIQYF.

The chain employs TRBV21-1 and TRBJ1-1; TRBD1, as called in the table, went unchecked against the DNA. TRBV21-1 is a documented pseudogene. The CDR3 has 15 residues. This CDR3 reads CASSKGEGQLIEGFF. The CDR3 bases are TGTGCCAGCAGCAAAGGGGAAGGACAGTTAATCGAAGGTTTCTTT.

The rearrangement joins TRBV5-1 to TRBJ2-7, with 10 bases lining up with TRBD1. CDR3 length: 14 amino acids. Germline V gene data show CDR1 as SGHRS and CDR2 as YFSETQ. V dropped 3 bases and J dropped 2; count of bases not matched to a gene: 2. The CDR3 sequence: CASSSGTGAYEQYF. The CDR3 nucleotides read TGCGCCAGCAGCTCCGGGACAGGGGCCTACGAGCAGTACTTC.

CDR3 sequence: CASSLGLAGETQYF. The CDR3 DNA is TGTGCCAGCAGCTTGGGACTAGCTGGGGAGACCCAGTACTTC. The rearrangement uses TRBV5-6 and TRBJ2-5, with 7 bases fitting TRBD2. Unmatched junction bases numbered 4, after V lost 0 bases and J lost 5 bases. Germline values: CDR1 SGHDT, CDR2 YYEEEE. The CDR3 covers 14 residues.

The chain couples TRBV18 to TRBJ2-5; perhaps TRBD2 as D (5 bases). Germline V lookup: CDR1 KGHSH, CDR2 LQKENI. Trimming stripped 3 bases from V and 5 bases from J, with 10 bases between. The CDR3 length is 13 residues. The CDR3 region has the DNA TGTGCCAGCTCACCCGGGATTCGGGAGACCCAGTACTTC. Its protein product is CASSPGIRETQYF.

The chain combines TRBV4-1 with TRBJ1-2; D not certain. The length of the CDR3 is 16 residues. V was clipped by 1 base and J by 5 bases, with 17 bases between them. The V gene's germline CDR1 is MGHRA and CDR2 YSYEKL. CDR3 nucleotide sequence: TGCGCCAGCAGCCAAGGTTGGGATCGTCGGGGATATGGCTACACCTTC. Translation gives CASSQGWDRRGYGYTF.

This clone was recorded a few times. The chain links TRBV7-9 to TRBJ1-5; D uncertain. The CDR3 runs to 14 residues. The V end was cut by 2 bases, the J end by 1 base, with 6 bases between. Per the germline V gene, CDR1 is SEHNR and CDR2 is FQNEAQ (reference sequence). In DNA form, the CDR3 reads TGTGCCAGCAGCTTACCGGGGAGCAATCAGCCCCAGCATTTT. This gives the protein CASSLPGSNQPQHF.

This CDR3 reads CASSQVGTGGMGGPSTDTQYF. CDR3 coding DNA: TGCGCCAGCAGCCAAGTCGGAACTGGGGGAATGGGGGGTCCTAGCACAGATACGCAGTATTTT. The V and J genes are TRBV4-1 and TRBJ2-3; D is possibly TRBD2 (6 bases). There are 21 residues in the CDR3. Trimming removed 1 base at V and 0 bases at J, with 26 bases between. CDR1 is MGHRA, CDR2 YSYEKL, per germline.

The chain links TRBV20-1 to TRBJ1-2; D is undetermined. Trimming shortened V by 3 bases and J by 2 bases, and 10 bases separated the two germline ends. Germline V gives CDR1 DFQATT, CDR2 SNEGSKA (reference sequence). CDR3 length: 13 residues. The CDR3 loop reads CSASLRSNYGYTF. CDR3 nucleotides: TGCAGTGCTAGTCTTCGTTCCAACTATGGCTACACCTTC.

The J gene is TRBJ1-4, the V gene TRBV6-2 or TRBV6-3, with TRBD1 identical over 8 bases. Per germline, CDR1 MNHEY and CDR2 SVGEGT. Trimming cost V 6 bases and J 8 bases; bases outside gene matches: 8. This CDR3 spans 14 amino acids. This chain's CDR3 is CASSRQGSREKLFF. The DNA of the CDR3 is TGTGCCAGCAGCCGACAGGGGAGTCGAGAAAAACTGTTTTTT.

V gene TRBV7-2 combines with J gene TRBJ2-1; tentative D call: TRBD2 (5 bases). Germline loops: CDR1 SGHTA, CDR2 FQGNSA. The V end was cut by 10 bases, the J end by 9 bases, with 13 bases between. The CDR3 runs to 11 residues. This chain's CDR3 is CATRLSGEQFF. The DNA of the CDR3 is TGTGCCACCCGCCTGAGCGGTGAGCAGTTCTTC. Using reference TRBV7-2 and TRBJ2-1 for the parts outside the CDR3, the full variable domain is GAGVSQSPSNKVTEKGKDVELRCDPISGHTALYWYRQSLGQGLEFLIYFQGNSAPDKSGLPSDRFSAERTGGSVSTLTIQRTQQEDSAVYLCATRLSGEQFFGPGTRLTVL.

This clone was detected only once. The chain combines TRBV9 with TRBJ2-7; TRBD2 agrees at 7 bases. Germline V gene lookup returns CDR1 SGDLS and CDR2 YYNGEE. This CDR3 comprises 16 residues. J lost 0 bases, V lost 0 bases, and 6 bases had no gene match. This chain's CDR3 is CASSVAPSGRSYEQYF. The CDR3 nucleotides read TGTGCCAGCAGCGTAGCCCCTAGCGGCCGCTCCTACGAGCAGTACTTC.

The CDR3 DNA reads as TGTGCCAGCAGTGAAGGGACAAACTATAGCAATCAGCCCCAGCATTTT. It codes for CASSEGTNYSNQPQHF. The chain is built from TRBV6-1 and TRBJ1-5; tentative D call: TRBD1 (5 bases). From germline, CDR1 is MNHNS and CDR2 SASEGT. The CDR3 totals 16 residues. V shed 1 base and J shed 0 bases, with 10 bases lying between them.